The source of this TCR beta chain is a study of blood T cell repertoires in COVID-19. Whole-study context: Sites across the United States, Italy and Spain contributed samples from acute and convalescent COVID-19. Sample material is recorded as cDNA or gDNA derived from T cells, B-cell-depleted T cells, or PBMCs.

Patients from Seattle were sampled longitudinally, starting during active infection. Original handling: Amplification of reference gene primers was used by the study to estimate nucleated cell counts. Assay used: immunoSEQ multiplex PCR; TCRdb lists only in-frame clones, some missing. V and J calls and clone size are those listed in that table; D and trimming were worked out from the DNA. This sample yields 70,000 or so clones, of which 65% to 85% are seen a single time; 14% to 15% belongs to the top ten. The CDR3 spans 13 residues. The V gene's germline CDR1 is MNHEY and CDR2 SVGAGI. Trimming left V 6 bases short and J 6 bases short, with 11 bases between.

Sequenced sample: peripheral blood. J is TRBJ1-4 and V is TRBV6-5, with D uncertain. This TCR came from a man in his 60s with COVID-19, enrolled during active disease. CDR3 nucleotides: TGTGCCAGCAGACGCGGGGTTGATGAAAAACTGTTTTTT. Amino acids: CASRRGVDEKLFF.